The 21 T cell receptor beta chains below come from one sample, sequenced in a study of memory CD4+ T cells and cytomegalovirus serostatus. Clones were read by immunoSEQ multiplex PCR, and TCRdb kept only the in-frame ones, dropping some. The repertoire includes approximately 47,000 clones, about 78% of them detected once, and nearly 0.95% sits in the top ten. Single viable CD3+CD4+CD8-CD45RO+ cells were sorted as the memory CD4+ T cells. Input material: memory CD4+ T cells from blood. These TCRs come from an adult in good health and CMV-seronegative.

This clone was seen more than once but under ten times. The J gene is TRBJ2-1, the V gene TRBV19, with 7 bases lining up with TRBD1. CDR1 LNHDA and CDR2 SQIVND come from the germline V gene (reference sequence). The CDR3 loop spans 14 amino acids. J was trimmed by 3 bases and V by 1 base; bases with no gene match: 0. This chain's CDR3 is CASSIGTGYNEQFF. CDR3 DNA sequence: TGTGCCAGTAGTATAGGGACAGGCTACAATGAGCAGTTCTTC.

This CDR3 reads CASSTLGGHEQFF. In DNA form, the CDR3 reads TGTGCCAGTAGTACGTTAGGGGGCCATGAGCAGTTCTTC. This sequence joins TRBV19 and TRBJ2-1; 7 bases map to TRBD1. The germline gives CDR1 LNHDA, CDR2 SQIVND (reference sequence). The CDR3 consists of 13 residues. Unmatched junction bases numbered 5, after V lost 4 bases and J lost 8 bases.

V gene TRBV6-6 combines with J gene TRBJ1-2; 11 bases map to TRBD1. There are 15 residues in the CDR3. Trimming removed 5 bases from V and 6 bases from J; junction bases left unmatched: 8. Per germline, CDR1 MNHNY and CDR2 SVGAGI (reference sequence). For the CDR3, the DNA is TGTGCCAGCAGTAAGGGACAGGGGGTTAATGATGGCTACACCTTC. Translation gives CASSKGQGVNDGYTF.

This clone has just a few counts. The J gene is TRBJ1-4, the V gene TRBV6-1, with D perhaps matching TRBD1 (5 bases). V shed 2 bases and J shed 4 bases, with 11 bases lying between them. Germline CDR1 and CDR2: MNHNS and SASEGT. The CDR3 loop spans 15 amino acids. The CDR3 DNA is TGTGCCAGCAGTGAACCCGGGACGGGTAATGAAAAACTGTTTTTT. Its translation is CASSEPGTGNEKLFF.

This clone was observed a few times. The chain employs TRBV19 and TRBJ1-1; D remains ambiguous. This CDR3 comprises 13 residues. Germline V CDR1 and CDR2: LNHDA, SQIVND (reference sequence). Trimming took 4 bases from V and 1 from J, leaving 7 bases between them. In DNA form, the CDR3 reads TGTGCCAGTAGTAGTACCGGGAACACTGAAGCTTTCTTT. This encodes CASSSTGNTEAFF.

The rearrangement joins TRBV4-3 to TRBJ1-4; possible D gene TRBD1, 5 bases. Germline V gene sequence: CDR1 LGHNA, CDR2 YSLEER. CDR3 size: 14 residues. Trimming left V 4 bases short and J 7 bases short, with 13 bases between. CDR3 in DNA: TGCGCCAGCAGCCCGCGAGGACACATTGAAAAACTGTTTTTT. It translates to CASSPRGHIEKLFF.

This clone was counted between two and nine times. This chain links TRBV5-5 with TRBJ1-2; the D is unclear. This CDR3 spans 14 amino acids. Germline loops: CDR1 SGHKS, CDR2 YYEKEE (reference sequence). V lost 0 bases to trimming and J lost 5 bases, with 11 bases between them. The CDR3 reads CASSLGGRRYGYTF. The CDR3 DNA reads TGTGCCAGCAGCTTGGGAGGGCGCAGGTATGGCTACACCTTC.

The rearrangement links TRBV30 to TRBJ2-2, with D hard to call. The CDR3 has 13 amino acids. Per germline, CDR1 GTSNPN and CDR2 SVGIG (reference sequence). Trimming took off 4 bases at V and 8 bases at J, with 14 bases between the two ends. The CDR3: CAWNGQVGGELFF. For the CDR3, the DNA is TGTGCCTGGAATGGCCAGGTCGGAGGGGAGCTGTTTTTT.

CDR3 sequence (DNA): TGTGCCAGCAGCGGGGGTGGGGTGTTCACTGAAGCTTTCTTT. This gives the protein CASSGGGVFTEAFF. This sequence joins TRBV5-5 and TRBJ1-1, with D possibly matching TRBD1 (5 bases). The CDR3 has 14 residues. From germline, CDR1 is SGHKS and CDR2 YYEKEE (reference sequence). The germline V and J ends were trimmed by 4 bases and 4 bases, with 14 bases remaining between them.

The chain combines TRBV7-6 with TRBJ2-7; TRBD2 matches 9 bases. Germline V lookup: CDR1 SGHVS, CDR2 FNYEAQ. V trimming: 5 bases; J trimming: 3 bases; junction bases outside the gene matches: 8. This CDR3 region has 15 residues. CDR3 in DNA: TGTGCCAGCAGCCTCTGGGCTAGCGGGGACTACGAGCAGTACTTC. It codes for CASSLWASGDYEQYF.

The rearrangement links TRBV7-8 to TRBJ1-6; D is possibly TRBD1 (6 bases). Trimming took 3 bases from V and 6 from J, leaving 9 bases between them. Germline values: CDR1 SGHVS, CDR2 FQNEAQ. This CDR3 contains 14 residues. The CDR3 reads CASSFTGINSPLHF. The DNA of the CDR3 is TGTGCCAGCAGCTTCACAGGGATTAATTCACCCCTCCACTTT.

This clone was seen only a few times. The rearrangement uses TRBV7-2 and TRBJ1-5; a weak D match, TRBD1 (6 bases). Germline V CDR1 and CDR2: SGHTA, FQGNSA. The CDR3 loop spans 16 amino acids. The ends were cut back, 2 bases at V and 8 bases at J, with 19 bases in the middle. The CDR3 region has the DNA TGTGCCAGCAGCTTAAGTGGAAGGACAGCAATCGAGCCCCAGCATTTT. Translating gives CASSLSGRTAIEPQHF.

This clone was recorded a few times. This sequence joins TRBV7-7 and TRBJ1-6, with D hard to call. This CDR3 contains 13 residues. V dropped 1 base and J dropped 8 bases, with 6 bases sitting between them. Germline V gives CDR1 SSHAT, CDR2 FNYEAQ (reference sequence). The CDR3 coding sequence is TGTGCCAGCAGCTTAGACCGCGATTCACCCCTCCACTTT. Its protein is CASSLDRDSPLHF. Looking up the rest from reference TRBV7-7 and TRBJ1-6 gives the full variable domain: GAGVSQSPRYKVTKRGQDVTLRCDPISSHATLYWYQQALGQGPEFLTYFNYEAQPDKSGLPSDRFSAERPEGSISTLTIQRTEQRDSAMYRCASSLDRDSPLHFGNGTRLTVT.

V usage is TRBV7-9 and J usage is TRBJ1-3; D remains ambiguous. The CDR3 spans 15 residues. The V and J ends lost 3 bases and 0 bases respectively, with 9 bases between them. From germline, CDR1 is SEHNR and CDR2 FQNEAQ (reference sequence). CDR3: CASSLAGYSGNTIYF. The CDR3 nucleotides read TGTGCCAGCAGCTTGGCCGGTTACTCTGGAAACACCATATATTTT.

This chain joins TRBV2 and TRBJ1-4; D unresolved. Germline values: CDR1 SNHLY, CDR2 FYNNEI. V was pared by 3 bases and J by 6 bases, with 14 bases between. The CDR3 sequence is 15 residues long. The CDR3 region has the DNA TGTGCCAGCAGTGACCCCCCCCCGACGGATGAAAAACTGTTTTTT. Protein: CASSDPPPTDEKLFF.

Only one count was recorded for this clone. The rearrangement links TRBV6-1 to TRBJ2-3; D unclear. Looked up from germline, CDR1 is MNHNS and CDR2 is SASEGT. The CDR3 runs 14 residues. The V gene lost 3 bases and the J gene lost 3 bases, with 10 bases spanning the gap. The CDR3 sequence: CASSDTVPTDTQYF. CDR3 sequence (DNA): TGTGCCAGCAGTGACACAGTCCCTACAGATACGCAGTATTTT.

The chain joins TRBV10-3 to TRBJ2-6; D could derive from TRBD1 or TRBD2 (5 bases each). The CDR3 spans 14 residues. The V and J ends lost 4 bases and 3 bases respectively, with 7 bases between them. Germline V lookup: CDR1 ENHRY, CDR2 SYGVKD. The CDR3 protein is CAISVGVGANVLTF. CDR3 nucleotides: TGTGCCATCAGTGTGGGGGTTGGGGCCAACGTCCTGACTTTC.

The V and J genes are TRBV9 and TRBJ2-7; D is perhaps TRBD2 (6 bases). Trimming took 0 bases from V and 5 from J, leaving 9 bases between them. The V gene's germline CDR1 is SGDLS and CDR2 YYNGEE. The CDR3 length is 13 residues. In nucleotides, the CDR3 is TGTGCCAGCAGCGTAGGGTCGGGAGACGAGCAGTACTTC. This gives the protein CASSVGSGDEQYF.

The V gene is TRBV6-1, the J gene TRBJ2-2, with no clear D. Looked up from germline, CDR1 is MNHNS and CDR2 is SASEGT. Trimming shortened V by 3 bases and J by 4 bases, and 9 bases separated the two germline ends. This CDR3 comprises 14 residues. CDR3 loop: CASSDFRTTGELFF. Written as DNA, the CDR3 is TGTGCCAGCAGTGATTTCCGGACCACCGGGGAGCTGTTTTTT.

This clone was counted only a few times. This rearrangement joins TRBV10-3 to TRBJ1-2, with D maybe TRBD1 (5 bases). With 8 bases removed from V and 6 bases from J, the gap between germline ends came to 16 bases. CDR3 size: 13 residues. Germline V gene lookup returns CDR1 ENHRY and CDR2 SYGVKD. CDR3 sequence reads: CAIAGHSGDGYTF. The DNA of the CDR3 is TGTGCCATCGCCGGACACTCAGGTGATGGCTACACCTTC.

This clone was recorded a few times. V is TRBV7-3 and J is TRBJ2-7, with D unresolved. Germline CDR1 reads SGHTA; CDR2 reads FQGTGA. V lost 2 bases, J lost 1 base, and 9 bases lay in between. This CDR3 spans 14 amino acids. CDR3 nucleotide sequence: TGTGCCAGCAGCTTAGGCCCTGGGTCCTACGAGCAGTACTTC. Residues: CASSLGPGSYEQYF. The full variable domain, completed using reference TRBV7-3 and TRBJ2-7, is GAGVSQTPSNKVTEKGKYVELRCDPISGHTALYWYRQSLGQGPEFLIYFQGTGAADDSGLPNDRFFAVRPEGSVSTLKIQRTERGDSAVYLCASSLGPGSYEQYFGPGTRLTVT.